A selection of T cell receptor beta chains follows, all from one sample in a study of blood T cell repertoires in COVID-19. The repertoire was sequenced with immunoSEQ multiplex PCR; TCRdb's copy has only in-frame clones and lacks some. The table shows 130,000 or so clones, with roughly 77% occurring only once. Sequencing was done on a sample of peripheral blood. All receptors derive from a woman aged 70-85 years with COVID-19, enrolled during active disease. Both conserved end residues are part of each CDR3. D genes are given only for firm matches. Where a row states a size, it is once, few, many or the class of an expanded clone; other rows omit it.

>TRBV7-9|-|TRBJ1-2|-
CASEGLQGIHGYTF
TGTGCCAGCGAGGGGTTACAGGGAATCCATGGCTACACCTTC
>TRBV7-2|-|TRBJ2-7|-
CASSSTPAREQYF
TGTGCCAGCAGTTCCACGCCAGCGCGCGAGCAGTACTTC
>TRBV9|-|TRBJ2-1|-
CASSVGLEQFF
TGTGCCAGCAGCGTAGGGCTCGAGCAGTTCTTC
>TRBV5-1|TRBD2|TRBJ2-7|-
CASSSGLAGYLHYEQYF
TGCGCCAGCAGCTCGGGACTAGCGGGTTACCTCCACTACGAGCAGTACTTC
>TRBV7-2|TRBD2|TRBJ2-5|-
CASSAGGGGETQYF
TGTGCCAGCAGCGCCGGGGGCGGGGGGGAGACCCAGTACTTC
>TRBV30|-|TRBJ1-4|-
CAWNRRGEKLFF
TGTGCCTGGAATCGGAGGGGTGAAAAACTGTTTTTT
>TRBV2|-|TRBJ1-3|-
CASSVGGLGASGNTIYF
TGTGCCAGCAGTGTAGGTGGGTTGGGGGCGTCTGGAAACACCATATATTTT
>TRBV30|TRBD1|TRBJ1-1|-
CAWSPTGQVAFF
TGTGCCTGGAGTCCCACAGGACAGGTCGCTTTCTTT
>TRBV11-1|TRBD2|TRBJ2-1|-
CASSPLAGGPNEQFF
TGTGCCAGCAGCCCCCTAGCGGGGGGGCCTAATGAGCAGTTCTTC
>TRBV9|TRBD1|TRBJ2-1|-
CASSPRAGGGEQFF
TGTGCCAGCAGCCCTCGGGCAGGGGGTGGTGAGCAGTTCTTC
>TRBV6-2/TRBV6-3|-|TRBJ1-1|-
CASSYSMRNTEAFF
TGTGCCAGCAGTTACTCGATGAGGAACACTGAAGCTTTCTTT
>TRBV6-1|-|TRBJ1-2|once
CASSEADSPAYPYGYTF
TGTGCCAGCAGTGAAGCGGACAGCCCTGCATATCCTTATGGCTACACCTTC
>TRBV9|-|TRBJ1-1|few
CASSEGGRREGWVLNTEAFF
TGTGCCAGCAGCGAGGGGGGAAGGAGGGAGGGCTGGGTCTTGAACACTGAAGCTTTCTTT
>TRBV14|-|TRBJ1-2|few
CASMGGYGSLSSNYGYTF
TGTGCCAGCATGGGTGGCTACGGGAGCCTAAGTAGCAACTATGGCTACACCTTC
>TRBV4-1|-|TRBJ1-5|-
CASSPNRVSGNQPQHF
TGCGCCAGCAGCCCTAACAGGGTTTCGGGCAATCAGCCCCAGCATTTT
>TRBV12-5|-|TRBJ2-5|-
CASGAGSRGETQYF
TGTGCTAGTGGTGCGGGATCGAGAGGGGAGACCCAGTACTTC
>TRBV4-1|TRBD2|TRBJ2-5|-
CASSQGSGGGYQETQYF
TGCGCCAGCAGCCAAGGGAGTGGCGGGGGGTACCAAGAGACCCAGTACTTC
>TRBV3-1/TRBV3-2|-|TRBJ1-6|-
CASSQKGYNSPLHF
TGTGCCAGCAGCCAAAAGGGGTATAATTCACCCCTCCACTTT
>TRBV7-2|-|TRBJ2-7|-
CASSLGGGEQYF
TGTGCCAGCAGCTTAGGAGGAGGCGAGCAGTACTTC
>TRBV20-1|-|TRBJ2-2|-
CSAAGTGELFF
TGCAGCGCCGCGGGCACCGGGGAGCTGTTTTTT
>TRBV2|TRBD1|TRBJ1-1|-
CASSVEGTASEAFF
TGTGCCAGCAGTGTTGAGGGGACAGCTTCTGAAGCTTTCTTT
>TRBV19|TRBD2|TRBJ2-7|-
CASSSGLAGIGEQYF
TGTGCCAGTAGTTCGGGACTAGCGGGGATAGGGGAGCAGTACTTC
>TRBV18|-|TRBJ1-1|-
CASSPESTGLAEAFF
TGTGCCAGCTCACCAGAATCTACAGGGTTAGCTGAAGCTTTCTTT
>TRBV12-3/TRBV12-4|-|TRBJ1-1|few
CASSPPGSTEAFF
TGTGCCAGCAGCCCCCCTGGGAGCACTGAAGCTTTCTTT